This T cell receptor beta chain appears in the sequencing data of a study of control samples from healthy donors and cancer patients. Using immunoSEQ multiplex PCR, the repertoire was profiled, and TCRdb retains in-frame clones only, with some absent. The data contain about 130,000 clones, around 90% of them singletons. The CDR3 contains 14 residues. V was clipped by 1 base and J by 5 bases, with 10 bases between them. Germline CDR1 and CDR2: SGHRS and YFSETQ. This sequence joins TRBV5-1 and TRBJ2-1; unclear D gene. This clonotype originated in a man aged 18 to 30 in good health. Sample: blood. The CDR3 region has the DNA TGCGCCAGCAGCTTGTATTCCGGCCACAATGAGCAGTTCTTC. Translated: CASSLYSGHNEQFF. Variable domain in full (rest from reference TRBV5-1 and TRBJ2-1): KAGVTQTPRYLIKTRGQQVTLSCSPISGHRSVSWYQQTPGQGLQFLFEYFSETQRNKGNFPGRFSGRQFSNSRSEMNVSTLELGDSALYLCASSLYSGHNEQFFGPGTRLTVL.